This record looks at one T cell receptor (beta chain) sequence and its context. Its cognate antigen is unknown. A universal primer site was added by template switching, and unique molecular identifiers were carried by the cDNA. Via MiXCR, TCRdb re-called the 5' RACE reads, giving one row per CDR3 protein. The data show 200,000 to 250,000 distinct CDR3 sequences, with roughly 13% seen just once and around 8.3% held by the top ten. This sample is drawn from a study of identical twins. The CDR3 extends over 14 amino acids. Germline V gene sequence: CDR1 SGHRS, CDR2 YFSETQ. Trimming shortened V by 0 bases and J by 5 bases, and 9 bases separated the two germline ends. General study results and limits: For out-of-frame beta sequences, excess twin sharing was weaker. Abundant beta clonotypes from cord blood bore fewer insertions; memory repertoires lacked this pattern. Analyses of zero insertions could, in part, be confounded by invariant MAIT and iNKT cells.

The rearrangement links TRBV5-1 to TRBJ1-5; D is undetermined. This sequence originates from a woman younger than 30 in good health. The sequenced material came from memory (CD45RO+) T cells sorted from blood. DNA for the CDR3: TGCGCCAGCAGCTTGGACGGCGGATATCAGCCCCAGCATTTT. The encoded protein is CASSLDGGYQPQHF.